This is a list of T cell receptor beta chains from one sample in a study of cytomegalovirus exposure and HLA in healthy donors. Clones were sequenced by immunoSEQ multiplex PCR, and TCRdb holds only the in-frame ones, with some missing. The repertoire holds 100,000 to 120,000 clones, with approximately 90% as singletons. The sequencing sample was made of PBMCs. These receptors were taken from a woman aged 25-40 years in good health and CMV-seropositive. The CDR3 runs from the conserved cysteine through the conserved F or W. A D gene is named only where the DNA matches it firmly. Not all rows give a size; the values are once, few, many and, for expanded clones, a class.

j_call cdr3_length d_call clone_size v_call cdr3_nt cdr3_aa
TRBJ2-1 13 TRBD2 . TRBV7-8 TGTGCCAGCAGCTTGGGGACTAGCAATGAGCAGTTCTTC CASSLGTSNEQFF
TRBJ2-2 17 TRBD2 . TRBV7-3 TGTGCCAGCAGCCCCCGTGGGACGGGGGGGCAAGCCGGGGAGCTGTTTTTT CASSPRGTGGQAGELFF
TRBJ2-7 16 TRBD2 . TRBV4-2 TGTGCCAGCAGCCCATGGGAGCGGGGGGGCCTGTCCGAGCAGTACTTC CASSPWERGGLSEQYF
TRBJ2-2 16 TRBD1 . TRBV5-1 TGCGCCAGCAGCTTGGAAGGGACAGCTATTACCGGGGAGCTGTTTTTT CASSLEGTAITGELFF
TRBJ1-1 13 . . TRBV29-1 TGCAGCGTTCTCGGGGGAATGAACACTGAAGCTTTCTTT CSVLGGMNTEAFF
TRBJ2-7 13 . . TRBV9 TGTGCCAGCAGCGGCACCGGGAACGGCGAGCAGTACTTC CASSGTGNGEQYF
TRBJ1-2 14 TRBD1 . TRBV6-5 TGTGCCAGCAACCAACAGGGGGGAAACTATGGCTACACCTTC CASNQQGGNYGYTF
TRBJ1-2 14 . . TRBV5-4 TGTGCCAGCAGCCCCCGGGGAGGGAACTATGGCTACACCTTC CASSPRGGNYGYTF
TRBJ2-7 15 . . TRBV10-3 TGTGCCATCAGTTCACCCAGGGATCCCACCTACGAGCAGTACTTC CAISSPRDPTYEQYF
TRBJ1-2 14 . . TRBV6-1 TGTGCCAGCAGTGCACGGACAGCTAACTATGGCTACACCTTC CASSARTANYGYTF
TRBJ2-7 18 TRBD1 . TRBV12-5 TGTGCTAGTGGTTTGGTACAGAAGGACAGGGGGCTAAGCTACGAGCAGTACTTC CASGLVQKDRGLSYEQYF
TRBJ1-1 15 . . TRBV6-5 TGTGCCAGCAGTTACGCCGGACAGCTGAACACTGAAGCTTTCTTT CASSYAGQLNTEAFF
TRBJ1-6 14 TRBD1 . TRBV5-6 TGTGCCAGCAGCTTGGAGGGACAGGGGTTACCCCTCCACTTT CASSLEGQGLPLHF
TRBJ1-1 12 . once TRBV5-4 TGTGCCAGCGGTTTCGGGGTGAGAGAAGCTTTCTTT CASGFGVREAFF
TRBJ2-3 16 . . TRBV6-1 TGTGCCAGCAGTGAATCATCAGGGTATGGCGCAGATACGCAGTATTTT CASSESSGYGADTQYF
TRBJ1-3 18 TRBD1 . TRBV30 TGTGCCTGGAGTAGGGACAGCCATTATTTCAACTCTGGAAACACCATATATTTT CAWSRDSHYFNSGNTIYF
TRBJ2-7 15 TRBD1 . TRBV9 TGTGCCAGCAGCGTAGGTGGACAGGGGATGGGCGAGCAGTACTTC CASSVGGQGMGEQYF
TRBJ1-3 14 . . TRBV18 TGTGCCAGCTCACCACAGGGGTCTGGAAACACCATATATTTT CASSPQGSGNTIYF
TRBJ1-5 14 . . TRBV19 TGTGCCAGTAGTTTTCCGGGGTTGAGACAGCCCCAGCATTTT CASSFPGLRQPQHF
TRBJ2-7 14 TRBD2 . TRBV7-6 TGTGCCAGCAGCCGCGGTAGCGGGAGATACGAGCAGTACTTC CASSRGSGRYEQYF
TRBJ2-7 16 . . TRBV4-1 TGCGCCAGCAGACGAGCCGCGGGACGAGGACCGGACGAGCAGTACTTC CASRRAAGRGPDEQYF
TRBJ2-1 14 TRBD2 . TRBV30 TGTGCCTGGAGCGCGGGAGGGACTAACAATGAGCAGTTCTTC CAWSAGGTNNEQFF
TRBJ2-5 15 . . TRBV4-3 TGCGCCAGCAGCCAAGATGGCAGGGTGGGAGAGACCCAGTACTTC CASSQDGRVGETQYF
TRBJ2-1 13 . . TRBV27 TGTGCCAGCAGTTTAAACGATATCGGTGAGCAGTTCTTC CASSLNDIGEQFF
TRBJ2-7 15 . . TRBV7-9 TGTGCCAGCAGTCGAGGTCGGGCTAGCGTAGACGAGCAGTACTTC CASSRGRASVDEQYF
TRBJ2-7 14 TRBD2 . TRBV7-2 TGTGCCAGCAGCCCCCGGACTAGCGGGGGCGAGCAGTACTTC CASSPRTSGGEQYF
TRBJ2-5 16 TRBD2 . TRBV6-1 TGTGCCAGCAGTGGTTTTAGCGGGGGGAATCGAGAGACCCAGTACTTC CASSGFSGGNRETQYF
TRBJ1-2 15 . . TRBV6-1 TGTGCCAGCATACGACAGCCAGACTTTAACTATGGCTACACCTTC CASIRQPDFNYGYTF
TRBJ2-1 17 . . TRBV13 TGTGCCAGCAGCCCCGCCTTAGCGGAGCGTGTAGGCAATGAGCAGTTCTTC CASSPALAERVGNEQFF
TRBJ2-6 15 . . TRBV7-3 TGTGCCAGCAGCTTAAGCGGGGCTGGGGCCAACGTCCTGACTTTC CASSLSGAGANVLTF
TRBJ2-3 16 . . TRBV5-6 TGTGCCAGCAGCCTGTTGGGGGCAGGGGCTACAGATACGCAGTATTTT CASSLLGAGATDTQYF
TRBJ2-7 15 . few TRBV11-2 TGTGCCAGCAGCTTAGGTTCGGGACAATTATACGAGCAGTACTTC CASSLGSGQLYEQYF
TRBJ1-1 15 TRBD1 . TRBV5-4 TGTGCCAGCAGCGAAGGACAGGGATTGAACACTGAAGCTTTCTTT CASSEGQGLNTEAFF
TRBJ2-2 15 . . TRBV7-2 TGTGCCAGCAGCTTAGACAGGGCGGGCACCGGGGAGCTGTTTTTT CASSLDRAGTGELFF
TRBJ2-2 13 TRBD2 . TRBV6-6 TGTGCCAGTGGGAGGGCGAACACCGGGGAGCTGTTTTTT CASGRANTGELFF
TRBJ1-5 15 TRBD1 . TRBV19 TGTGCCAGTAGTATATGGACAGGGGCAGATCAGCCCCAGCATTTT CASSIWTGADQPQHF
TRBJ2-5 13 TRBD1 . TRBV5-4 TGTGCCAGCAGCCGACAGGGGGTAGAGACCCAGTACTTC CASSRQGVETQYF
TRBJ1-2 12 . . TRBV19 TGTGCCAGTACCATGGGCAACTATGGCTACACCTTC CASTMGNYGYTF
TRBJ2-5 13 . . TRBV2 TGTGCCAGCAGTGGGACTGTCCAAGAGACCCAGTACTTC CASSGTVQETQYF
TRBJ1-1 13 . . TRBV2 TGTGCCAGCAGTATTTTAGTGTTTACTGAAGCTTTCTTT CASSILVFTEAFF
TRBJ2-2 15 . . TRBV2 TGTGCCAGCAGTGGGACAGACCACTACCCCGGGGAGCTGTTTTTT CASSGTDHYPGELFF
TRBJ2-1 14 TRBD1 . TRBV11-2 TGTGCCAGCGGAAGACAGGGGGGTTACAATGAGCAGTTCTTC CASGRQGGYNEQFF
TRBJ2-1 15 . . TRBV7-4 TGTGCCAGCAGCCCCGAGGGTGGCGCCTACAATGAGCAGTTCTTC CASSPEGGAYNEQFF
TRBJ2-7 13 TRBD1 . TRBV7-9 TGTGCCAGCAGCGTTAGGGACAGCTACGAGCAGTACTTC CASSVRDSYEQYF
TRBJ2-1 16 TRBD2 . TRBV6-6 TGTGCCAGCAGTAATACTCTAGCGGGAGGGGGGAATGAGCAGTTCTTC CASSNTLAGGGNEQFF
TRBJ1-5 13 . . TRBV27 TGTGCCAGCAGTCCCCCGGGTGTGCAGCCCCAGCATTTT CASSPPGVQPQHF
TRBJ2-1 15 . . TRBV27 TGTGCCAGCAGTTTGTGGCGGGGATCGTATGGTGAGCAGTTCTTC CASSLWRGSYGEQFF
TRBJ1-1 13 . . TRBV6-1 TGTGCCAGCAATTTGCAGATGAACACTGAAGCTTTCTTT CASNLQMNTEAFF
TRBJ1-6 15 TRBD1 . TRBV25-1 TGTGCCAGCAGTGAAGTGACAGGGGAAAATTCACCCCTCCACTTT CASSEVTGENSPLHF
TRBJ2-2 16 TRBD2 . TRBV9 TGTGCCAGCAGCCCTCACAGCGGGAGGATTACCGGGGAGCTGTTTTTT CASSPHSGRITGELFF
TRBJ1-2 17 TRBD1 . TRBV5-1 TGCGCCAGCAGCAAGGCCAGGGGGCCTCAGGGCCCCTATGGCTACACCTTC CASSKARGPQGPYGYTF
TRBJ1-6 14 . . TRBV19 TGTGCCAGTAGTATACCCGGGTTTAATTCACCCCTCCACTTT CASSIPGFNSPLHF
TRBJ2-7 14 TRBD1 . TRBV7-2 TGTGCCAGCAGCCAGACCCGGACAGGGGACGAGCAGTACTTC CASSQTRTGDEQYF
TRBJ2-5 14 . . TRBV5-1 TGCGCCAGCAGCTTGCGGGGGAACCAAGAGACCCAGTACTTC CASSLRGNQETQYF
TRBJ2-1 16 . . TRBV5-4 TGTGCCAGCAGCCCTCCCGTGGTCGGCTCCTACAATGAGCAGTTCTTC CASSPPVVGSYNEQFF
TRBJ1-3 15 . . TRBV30 TGTGCCTGGAGCCTTCAGGGGCTCTCTGGAAACACCATATATTTT CAWSLQGLSGNTIYF
TRBJ2-3 16 . . TRBV25-1 TGTGCCAGCAGTGACCCCCGGGCCGGGAGAGGGGATACGCAGTATTTT CASSDPRAGRGDTQYF
TRBJ2-5 13 . . TRBV5-6 TGTGCCAGCAGCTTGGGTCGAGGAGAGACCCAGTACTTC CASSLGRGETQYF
TRBJ1-2 13 TRBD1 once TRBV2 TGTGCCAGCAGTGGTAGGACAGGGCATGGCTACACCTTC CASSGRTGHGYTF